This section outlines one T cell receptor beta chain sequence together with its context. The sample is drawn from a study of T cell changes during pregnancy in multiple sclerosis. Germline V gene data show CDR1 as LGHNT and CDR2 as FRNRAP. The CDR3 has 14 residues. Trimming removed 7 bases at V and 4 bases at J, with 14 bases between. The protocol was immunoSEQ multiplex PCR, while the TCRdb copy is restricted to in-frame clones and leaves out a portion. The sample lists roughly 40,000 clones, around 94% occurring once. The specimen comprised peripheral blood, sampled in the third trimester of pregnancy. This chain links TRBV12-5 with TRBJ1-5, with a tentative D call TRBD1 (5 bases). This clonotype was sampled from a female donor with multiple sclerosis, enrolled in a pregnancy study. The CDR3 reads CASEGREPNQPQHF. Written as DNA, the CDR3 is TGTGCTAGTGAGGGCAGGGAACCTAATCAGCCCCAGCATTTT. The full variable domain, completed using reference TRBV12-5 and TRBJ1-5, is DARVTQTPRHKVTEMGQEVTMRCQPILGHNTVFWYRQTMMQGLELLAYFRNRAPLDDSGMPKDRFSAEMPDATLATLKIQPSEPRDSAVYFCASEGREPNQPQHFGDGTRLSIL.